The 19 T cell receptor beta chains presented below share a single source sample, sequenced in a study of shared clonotypes between healthy human individuals. Repertoires were generated with immunoSEQ multiplex PCR, while TCRdb's copy carries only in-frame clones and drops some. Among millions of clones, roughly nine tenths were seen once, and the ten largest hold 0.13% to 0.15%. Sequencing was carried out using naive CD4+ T cells sorted from blood. The subset denotes: CD45RA+ positively selected. The receptors were gathered from a man aged 18-30 years in good health.

The V and J genes are TRBV2 and TRBJ2-1; 7 positions match TRBD2. CDR3 length: 15 amino acids. Germline lookup yields CDR1 SNHLY and CDR2 FYNNEI. The J segment lost 4 bases and the V segment lost 6 bases, leaving 9 bases of the junction unmatched. Written as DNA, the CDR3 is TGTGCCAGCAGACACACCGGGACTACTTACAATGAGCAGTTCTTC. Translating gives CASRHTGTTYNEQFF. Variable domain in full (rest from reference TRBV2 and TRBJ2-1): EPEVTQTPSHQVTQMGQEVILRCVPISNHLYFYWYRQILGQKVEFLVSFYNNEISEKSEIFDDQFSVERPDGSNFTLKIRSTKLEDSAMYFCASRHTGTTYNEQFFGPGTRLTVL.

Turning to this clone: The junction shows a germline mismatch at one end, possibly a read error. The DNA of the CDR3 is TGTGCCAGCTCACCATCCGGGACAGGGGGCCCTGAGGCTTTCTTT. Protein: CASSPSGTGGPEAFF. This rearrangement joins TRBV18 to TRBJ1-1; 12 bases match TRBD1. The CDR3 has 15 amino acids. CDR1 and CDR2 from the germline V gene are KGHSH and LQKENI.

Worth noting for this clone: Other nucleotide sequences from this sample produce the same CDR3. The rearrangement links TRBV19 to TRBJ2-3, with D hard to call. CDR3 size: 12 residues. Germline CDR1 reads LNHDA; CDR2 reads SQIVND (reference sequence). V shed 1 base and J shed 4 bases, with 3 bases lying between them. As DNA, the CDR3 is TGTGCCAGTAGTATAGCACCAGATACGCAGTATTTT. Protein sequence: CASSIAPDTQYF. Complete variable domain (other parts from reference TRBV19 and TRBJ2-3): DGGITQSPKYLFRKEGQNVTLSCEQNLNHDAMYWYRQDPGQGLRLIYYSQIVNDFQKGDIAEGYSVSREKKESFPLTVTSAQKNPTAFYLCASSIAPDTQYFGPGTRLTVL.

This clone was observed a single time. This chain links TRBV19 with TRBJ2-7; D not certain. The germline CDR1 and CDR2 sequences are LNHDA and SQIVND (reference sequence). With 3 bases removed from V and 3 bases from J, the gap between germline ends came to 12 bases. This CDR3 contains 14 residues. This CDR3 is CASSIDGSVYEQYF. CDR3 nucleotide sequence: TGTGCCAGTAGTATTGACGGAAGTGTCTACGAGCAGTACTTC.

The rearrangement uses TRBV5-1 and TRBJ1-1, with 7 bases fitting TRBD1. CDR1 is SGHRS and CDR2 is YFSETQ in the germline V gene. With 4 bases clipped from V and 2 bases from J, the junction kept 2 bases outside the gene matches. CDR3 length: 13 residues. The CDR3 DNA is TGCGCCAGCAGCGGACAGGACAACACTGAAGCTTTCTTT. Its translation is CASSGQDNTEAFF.

V is TRBV4-1 and J is TRBJ2-7; 12 bases map to TRBD1. This CDR3 is built from 14 residues. In germline, CDR1 is MGHRA, CDR2 YSYEKL. V was clipped by 4 bases and J by 5 bases; unmatched bases: 3. The CDR3 DNA reads TGCGCCAGCAGCCGGGGACAGGGGGCAGACGAGCAGTACTTC. Its protein product is CASSRGQGADEQYF.

This chain uses TRBV5-4 with TRBJ2-2; D call uncertain. The CDR3 consists of 15 residues. Germline CDR1 reads SGHNT; CDR2 reads YYREEE (reference sequence). Trimming stripped 0 bases from V and 0 bases from J, with 6 bases between. Written as DNA, the CDR3 is TGTGCCAGCAGCTTGGGGCCCCCGAACACCGGGGAGCTGTTTTTT. It yields the protein CASSLGPPNTGELFF. Filled out from reference TRBV5-4 and TRBJ2-2, the complete variable domain reads ETGVTQSPTHLIKTRGQQVTLRCSSQSGHNTVSWYQQALGQGPQFIFQYYREEENGRGNFPPRFSGLQFPNYSSELNVNALELDDSALYLCASSLGPPNTGELFFGEGSRLTVL.

The rearrangement joins TRBV18 to TRBJ1-6; no clear D. The CDR3 covers 13 residues. V lost 0 bases and J 12 bases, leaving 9 bases between the germline ends. The V gene's germline CDR1 is KGHSH and CDR2 LQKENI. Here the CDR3 reads CASSPPTAGPLHF. DNA for the CDR3: TGTGCCAGCTCACCACCGACCGCGGGACCCCTCCACTTT.

The chain couples TRBV7-8 to TRBJ2-1; tentatively, D is TRBD1 (6 bases). V shed 4 bases and J shed 6 bases, with 13 bases lying between them. The V gene's germline CDR1 is SGHVS and CDR2 FQNEAQ. This CDR3 has 14 amino acids. The chain's CDR3 is CASSSAWTVNEQFF. The DNA of the CDR3 is TGTGCCAGCAGCTCGGCGTGGACAGTCAATGAGCAGTTCTTC.

Remarks on this clone: Germline and junction disagree at one end, which may indicate a read error. This CDR3 is also generated by other DNA sequences in the sample. The rearrangement links TRBV18 to TRBJ1-2; possibly TRBD1 for D (6 bases). Germline V gene data show CDR1 as KGHSH and CDR2 as LQKENI. This CDR3 spans 14 amino acids. The CDR3, as DNA: TGTGCCAGCTCACCAGATGGACAGAACTATGGTTACACCTTC. It specifies CASSPDGQNYGYTF.

The chain joins TRBV5-5 to TRBJ2-7; D remains ambiguous. Trimming took 0 bases from V and 2 from J, leaving 6 bases between them. Germline V gives CDR1 SGHKS, CDR2 YYEKEE (reference sequence). This CDR3 contains 13 residues. CDR3 sequence (DNA): TGTGCCAGCAGCTTGGGAATAGCCTACGAGCAGTACTTC. It translates to CASSLGIAYEQYF.

The chain links TRBV7-2 to TRBJ1-6; the D is unclear. CDR3 length equals 17 residues. V shed 2 bases and J shed 4 bases, with 15 bases lying between them. The germline V gene has CDR1 SGHTA and CDR2 FQGNSA. CDR3 loop: CASSLTPVASYNSPLHF. CDR3 sequence (DNA): TGTGCCAGCAGCTTAACCCCCGTGGCCAGTTATAATTCACCCCTCCACTTT.

This clone was seen a single time. The chain links TRBV10-3 to TRBJ1-4; D is undetermined. CDR3 size: 14 residues. CDR1 and CDR2 from the germline V gene are ENHRY and SYGVKD. V lost 0 bases and J 4 bases, leaving 6 bases between the germline ends. The CDR3 loop reads CAISESEGNEKLFF. In DNA form, the CDR3 reads TGTGCCATCAGTGAGTCGGAAGGTAATGAAAAACTGTTTTTT.

This sequence joins TRBV28 and TRBJ1-2; 8 nucleotides align to TRBD1. V was clipped by 3 bases and J by 4 bases; unmatched bases: 4. This CDR3 has 14 amino acids. Per germline, CDR1 MDHEN and CDR2 SYDVKM. The CDR3 region has the DNA TGTGCCAGCAGTTTTCAGGGGGCATTCTATGGCTACACCTTC. Its translation: CASSFQGAFYGYTF.

This clone occurred once. V and J are TRBV25-1 and TRBJ2-7; D perhaps matches TRBD1 (5 bases). The CDR3 has 14 amino acids. Germline V gene sequence: CDR1 MGHDK, CDR2 SYGVNS. The V end was cut by 1 base, the J end by 2 bases, with 9 bases between. This CDR3 is CASSESAGTYEQYF. The DNA of the CDR3 is TGTGCCAGCAGTGAATCAGCAGGGACCTACGAGCAGTACTTC.

The chain joins TRBV2 to TRBJ2-1, with 11 positions matching TRBD2. The CDR3 consists of 16 residues. CDR1 and CDR2 from the germline V gene are SNHLY and FYNNEI. After removal of 6 bases from V and 6 bases from J, the junction contained 10 bases not matched to a gene. The CDR3 DNA is TGTGCCAGCAGCCCAAGACTAGCGGGAATGGTCAATGAGCAGTTCTTC. This encodes CASSPRLAGMVNEQFF.

The chain is built from TRBV27 and TRBJ2-3; perhaps D is TRBD1 or TRBD2 (6 bases each). Germline values: CDR1 MNHEY, CDR2 SMNVEV (reference sequence). The V gene lost 5 bases and the J gene lost 4 bases, with 16 bases spanning the gap. There are 15 residues in the CDR3. The CDR3 loop reads CASSPAGGRADTQYF. The DNA for the CDR3 is TGTGCCAGCAGTCCCGCCGGGGGCCGGGCAGATACGCAGTATTTT.

This clone occurred once. V usage is TRBV6-6 and J usage is TRBJ1-1, with TRBD1 matching 7 bases. This CDR3 has 15 residues. V was clipped by 5 bases and J by 3 bases; unmatched bases: 9. The germline gives CDR1 MNHNY, CDR2 SVGAGI (reference sequence). The CDR3 sequence: CASSPDRVIHTEAFF. CDR3 DNA: TGTGCCAGCAGTCCCGACAGGGTGATTCACACTGAAGCTTTCTTT.

The V and J genes are TRBV10-3 and TRBJ1-1, with D hard to call. CDR3 length equals 15 residues. CDR1 is ENHRY and CDR2 is SYGVKD in the germline V gene. V lost 3 bases and J 6 bases, leaving 17 bases between the germline ends. Here the CDR3 reads CAISEKRGEIAEAFF. As DNA, the CDR3 is TGTGCCATCAGTGAAAAGCGGGGTGAAATAGCTGAAGCTTTCTTT.